A single sample is the source of the 15 T cell receptor beta chains below, sequenced in a study of shared clonotypes between healthy human individuals. Generated by immunoSEQ multiplex PCR, the TCRdb table keeps only in-frame clones and is missing some. This table holds over 2 million clones, just under 95% found once. The sample comprised naive CD4+ T cells from PBMCs. Subset denoted: CD45RA+ positively selected. The receptors derive from a man aged 18 to 30 in good health. Some clones in this sample may be carry-over from other donors' samples.

The chain employs TRBV7-9 and TRBJ1-2; a possible D gene is TRBD1 (5 bases). V was clipped by 1 base and J by 5 bases, with 11 bases between them. CDR1 and CDR2 from the germline V gene are SEHNR and FQNEAQ (reference sequence). CDR3 length: 14 residues. CDR3 residues: CASSLEVGVYGYTF. The CDR3 DNA reads as TGTGCCAGCAGCTTAGAGGTGGGGGTTTATGGCTACACCTTC.

In the case of this clone: Other DNA sequences from this sample encode an identical CDR3 as well. V is TRBV6-5 and J is TRBJ1-2; a possible D gene is TRBD1 (5 bases). In germline, CDR1 is MNHEY, CDR2 SVGAGI. The CDR3 consists of 14 residues. V dropped 0 bases and J dropped 8 bases, with 13 bases sitting between them. The CDR3 DNA is TGTGCCAGCAGTTACTCGGCGGGGCGCGGAGGCTACACCTTC. As protein: CASSYSAGRGGYTF.

The chain links TRBV28 to TRBJ2-7; D gene ambiguous. The CDR3 is made up of 13 amino acids. Germline loops: CDR1 MDHEN, CDR2 SYDVKM. V was cut by 2 bases and J by 2 bases, with 7 bases left in between. This chain's CDR3 is CASSLRPTYEQYF. CDR3 nucleotide sequence: TGTGCCAGCAGTTTAAGACCTACCTACGAGCAGTACTTC.

Written as DNA, the CDR3 is TGTGCCAGTAGTATTCAGGCCTTGAATGAGCAGTTCTTC. As protein: CASSIQALNEQFF. This rearrangement joins TRBV19 to TRBJ2-1; D is uncertain. There are 13 residues in the CDR3. The germline V gene encodes CDR1 LNHDA and CDR2 SQIVND (reference sequence). V gave up 3 bases and J gave up 7 bases, with 10 bases separating them. The variable domain in full, with the rest retrieved from reference TRBV19 and TRBJ2-1, is DGGITQSPKYLFRKEGQNVTLSCEQNLNHDAMYWYRQDPGQGLRLIYYSQIVNDFQKGDIAEGYSVSREKKESFPLTVTSAQKNPTAFYLCASSIQALNEQFFGPGTRLTVL.

This chain connects TRBV11-3 to TRBJ2-2, with D uncertain. The CDR3 sequence is 12 residues long. The V gene's germline CDR1 is SGHNT and CDR2 YENEEA. The V end was cut by 3 bases, the J end by 7 bases, with 6 bases between. The CDR3: CASSFSDGELFF. DNA for the CDR3: TGTGCCAGCAGCTTTTCGGACGGGGAGCTGTTTTTT.

The table lists this clone with a count of one. This sequence joins TRBV4-3 and TRBJ2-7; D gene unclear. From germline, CDR1 is LGHNA and CDR2 YSLEER. The V end lost 1 base, the J end lost 8 bases, and 18 bases lay between the germline ends. The CDR3 loop spans 15 amino acids. As DNA, the CDR3 is TGCGCCAGCAGCCAAGGAGCCGCTAAGGAAGGGCAGCAGTACTTC. It yields the protein CASSQGAAKEGQQYF.

This chain uses TRBV28 with TRBJ2-1; D unresolved. Germline loops: CDR1 MDHEN, CDR2 SYDVKM. Trimming took 6 bases from V and 2 from J, leaving 8 bases between them. This CDR3 is built from 13 residues. The CDR3 sequence: CASRDSAYNEQFF. CDR3 nucleotides: TGTGCCAGCAGGGATTCTGCCTACAATGAGCAGTTCTTC.

The chain employs TRBV2 and TRBJ1-2; 7 bases are shared with TRBD1. With V trimmed by 6 bases and J by 4 bases, 8 bases remained unmatched. CDR1 is SNHLY and CDR2 is FYNNEI in the germline V gene. CDR3 length: 14 amino acids. This CDR3 reads CASRPRGDSYGYTF. CDR3 DNA: TGTGCCAGCAGACCCCGGGGGGACAGCTATGGCTACACCTTC.

The gene calls are TRBV6-5 and TRBJ2-1; 13 bases line up with TRBD2. This CDR3 contains 15 residues. In germline, CDR1 is MNHEY, CDR2 SVGAGI. Trimming removed 6 bases from V and 8 bases from J; junction bases left unmatched: 7. The CDR3 spells CASSRTSGSFHEQFF. CDR3 bases: TGTGCCAGCAGCCGGACTAGCGGGAGTTTCCATGAGCAGTTCTTC.

The chain couples TRBV28 to TRBJ1-4, with D possibly TRBD1 on 5 matching bases. The germline CDR1 and CDR2 sequences are MDHEN and SYDVKM. The CDR3 totals 16 residues. V gave up 2 bases and J gave up 0 bases, with 10 bases separating them. The CDR3 region has the DNA TGTGCCAGCAGTTTAAGGAGGGACTCAACTAATGAAAAACTGTTTTTT. Its protein product is CASSLRRDSTNEKLFF.

This clone was seen only once. Within the sample, other DNA sequences also encode this same CDR3. The CDR3 sequence is CASSGQGWTDTQYF. CDR3 DNA sequence: TGTGCCAGCTCCGGACAGGGGTGGACAGATACGCAGTATTTT. The V gene is TRBV2, the J gene TRBJ2-3; 9 bases are shared with TRBD1. Germline V gene lookup returns CDR1 SNHLY and CDR2 FYNNEI. V shed 8 bases and J 3 bases; nucleotides not matched to a gene: 6. The CDR3 sequence is 14 residues long.

This clone was detected once. The gene calls are TRBV4-1 and TRBJ2-5; 8 bases are a match to TRBD2. CDR3 size: 14 residues. Looked up from germline, CDR1 is MGHRA and CDR2 is YSYEKL. V was pared by 4 bases and J by 3 bases, with 4 bases of the junction left unmatched. CDR3 region: CASSRAGLEETQYF. The CDR3 nucleotides are TGCGCCAGCAGCCGCGCGGGACTAGAAGAGACCCAGTACTTC.

J is TRBJ2-7 and V is TRBV12-2; TRBD2 is taken as the D call from the table, unchecked against the DNA. TRBV12-2 is recorded as a pseudogene. This CDR3 has 17 amino acids. CDR3 in DNA: TGTGCAAGTCGCTTAGTAAGTTGTCGGGTTTCCTCCTACGAGCAGTACTTC. It codes for CASRLVSCRVSSYEQYF.

The gene calls are TRBV9 and TRBJ1-6; TRBD1 agrees at 7 bases. The ends lost 4 bases at V and 6 bases at J; junction bases unmatched: 10. The V gene's germline CDR1 is SGDLS and CDR2 YYNGEE. The CDR3 covers 16 residues. CDR3 nucleotides: TGTGCCAGCAGCACACAAGGGGGCCTCGGTAATTCACCCCTCCACTTT. Translating it yields CASSTQGGLGNSPLHF.

The gene calls are TRBV6-5 and TRBJ2-1; TRBD2 matches at 10 bases. With V trimmed by 5 bases and J by 10 bases, 11 bases remained unmatched. Germline loops: CDR1 MNHEY, CDR2 SVGAGI. The CDR3 sequence is 15 residues long. CDR3 in amino acids: CASSAWTSGPREQFF. DNA for the CDR3: TGTGCCAGCAGTGCCTGGACTAGCGGTCCGAGGGAGCAGTTCTTC.